These 6 T cell receptor beta chains were sequenced from one sample in a study of tumor-infiltrating lymphocytes in primary liver carcinoma. cDNA specific to TCR beta was made from approximately 500 ng of total RNA, with a constant-region primer employed for priming. Amplification in three nested multiplex PCR rounds with slightly modified ARM-PCR gave rise to TCR beta libraries. The two initial PCR rounds, about 9 cycles each, used TRBV1-TRBV30 forward and C-beta reverse primers. TCRdb reprocessed the multiplex PCR reads with MiXCR, giving one entry per CDR3 protein. The data contain approximately 92,000 distinct CDR3 sequences, less than 75% of them singletons. From roughly 20-30 mg of unsorted bulk tissue, DNA and RNA were co-extracted together. Sequencing was carried out using tumor-adjacent normal liver tissue. These receptors were taken from a middle-aged man with primary liver carcinoma and hepatitis B virus infection.

The rearrangement links TRBV11-2 to TRBJ2-7; 10 nucleotides align to TRBD2. The CDR3 contains 15 residues. Germline V gives CDR1 SGHAT, CDR2 FQNNGV. Germline trimming cut 5 bases from V and 9 bases from J; bases unmatched to any gene: 13. CDR3: CASSPTSGISCGQYF. CDR3 nucleotides: TGTGCCAGCAGCCCAACTAGCGGGATCTCCTGCGGGCAGTACTTC.

This clonotype was counted at least ten times. The J gene is TRBJ2-1, the V gene TRBV5-1; the D gene is possibly TRBD2 (6 bases). From germline, CDR1 is SGHRS and CDR2 YFSETQ. Trimming stripped 0 bases from V and 2 bases from J, with 9 bases between. The CDR3 spans 15 residues. CDR3 loop: CASSLVGGTYNEQFF. CDR3 DNA: TGCGCCAGCAGCTTGGTCGGCGGGACCTACAATGAGCAGTTCTTC.

Comment on this clonotype: Germline and junction disagree at one end, which may indicate a read error. The rearrangement links TRBV11-3 to TRBJ2-1; D gene ambiguous. CDR3 length: 16 amino acids. The germline gives CDR1 SGHNT, CDR2 YENEEA. The CDR3 reads CASTLGGLGPYNERFF. The CDR3 bases are TGTGCCAGCACCTTAGGTGGGCTTGGTCCGTACAATGAGCGGTTCTTC.

The rearrangement links TRBV5-1 to TRBJ1-6; no firm D call. V gave up 7 bases and J gave up 8 bases, with 16 bases separating them. The germline V gene encodes CDR1 SGHRS and CDR2 YFSETQ. The CDR3 spans 14 residues. The CDR3 DNA sequence: TGCGCCAGCCGAGGGCCGCGGGAAGATTCACCCCTCCACTTT. Translating it yields CASRGPREDSPLHF.

Worth noting for this clonotype: With a much larger clone just one base away, this may be a read error. The chain has TRBV10-3 and TRBJ2-7; D is unresolved. The length of the CDR3 is 14 residues. Germline V gives CDR1 ENHRY, CDR2 SYGVKD. CDR3: CVISESKAPGEQYF. The DNA for the CDR3 is TGTGTCATCAGTGAGTCGAAGGCCCCCGGGGAGCAGTACTTC.

This clonotype has a handful of counts. A much larger clone sits a single nucleotide away, making a read error possible. The chain employs TRBV6-5 and TRBJ2-7; D is unresolved. The germline V gene has CDR1 MNHEY and CDR2 SVGAGI. The CDR3 extends over 13 amino acids. CDR3 protein: CVSMASSSYEQYF. The CDR3 DNA follows: TGTGTCAGCATGGCCTCTAGCTCCTACGAGCAGTACTTC.